The TCR beta chain under discussion was sequenced for a study of identical twins. The study, taken as a whole, reports: Twins shared out-of-frame alpha sequences with excess low generation probability. Partly confounded zero-insertion analyses could result from invariant MAIT and iNKT cells.

Per germline, CDR1 DFQATT and CDR2 SNEGSKA (reference sequence). The V and J ends lost 3 bases and 10 bases respectively, with 10 bases between them. There are 11 residues in the CDR3. A universal primer site arose from template switching, and cDNA bore unique molecular identifiers. TCRdb called the 5' RACE reads again in MiXCR, with one record for every CDR3 protein. The data show 1,800,000 or so distinct CDR3 sequences, under 35% seen once. This clonotype was recorded a few times. Its target is unknown. The sample consisted of cord blood. The genes are TRBV20-1 and TRBJ2-1, with D uncertain. The sequence was collected from a newborn girl in good health. CDR3 bases: TGCAGTGCTAGGATTGTGAGAGAGCAGTTCTTC. Translated, it gives CSARIVREQFF.